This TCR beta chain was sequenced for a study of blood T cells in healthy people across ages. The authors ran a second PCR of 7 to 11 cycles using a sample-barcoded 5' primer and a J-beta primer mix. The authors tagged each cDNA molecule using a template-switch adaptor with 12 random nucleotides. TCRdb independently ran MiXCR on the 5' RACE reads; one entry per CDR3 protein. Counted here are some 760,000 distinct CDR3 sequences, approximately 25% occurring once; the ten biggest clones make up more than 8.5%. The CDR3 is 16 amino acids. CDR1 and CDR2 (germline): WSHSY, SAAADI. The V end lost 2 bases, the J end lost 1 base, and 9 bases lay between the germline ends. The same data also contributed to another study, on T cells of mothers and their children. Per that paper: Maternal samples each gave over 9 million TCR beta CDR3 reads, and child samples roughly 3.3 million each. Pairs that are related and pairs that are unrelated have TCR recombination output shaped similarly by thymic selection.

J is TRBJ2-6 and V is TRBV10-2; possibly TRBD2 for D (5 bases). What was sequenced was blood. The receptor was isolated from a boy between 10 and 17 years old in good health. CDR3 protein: CASSEPGWSGANVLTF. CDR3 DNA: TGCGCCAGCAGTGAGCCGGGATGGTCTGGGGCCAACGTCCTGACTTTC.